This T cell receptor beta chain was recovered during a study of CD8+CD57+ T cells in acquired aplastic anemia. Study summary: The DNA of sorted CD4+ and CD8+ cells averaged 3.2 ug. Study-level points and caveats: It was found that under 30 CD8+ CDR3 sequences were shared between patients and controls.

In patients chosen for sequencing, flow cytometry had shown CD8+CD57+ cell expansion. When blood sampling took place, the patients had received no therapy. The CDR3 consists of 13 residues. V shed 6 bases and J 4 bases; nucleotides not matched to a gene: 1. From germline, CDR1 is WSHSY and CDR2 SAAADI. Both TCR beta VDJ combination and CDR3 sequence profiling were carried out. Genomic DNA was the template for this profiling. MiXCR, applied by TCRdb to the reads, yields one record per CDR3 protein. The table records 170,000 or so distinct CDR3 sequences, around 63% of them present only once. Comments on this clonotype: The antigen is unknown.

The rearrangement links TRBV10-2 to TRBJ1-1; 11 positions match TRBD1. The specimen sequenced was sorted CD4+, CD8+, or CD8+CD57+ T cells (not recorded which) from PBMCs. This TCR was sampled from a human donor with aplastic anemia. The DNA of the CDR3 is TGCGCCAGCAGGGACAGGGGGCCCACTGAAGCTTTCTTT. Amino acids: CASRDRGPTEAFF.